This TCR beta chain was profiled in a study of patients and donors after allogeneic stem cell transplantation. MiXCR was run by TCRdb on the RT-PCR reads, yielding one entry per CDR3 protein. The data hold more than 150,000 distinct CDR3 sequences, with 40% to 45% observed a single time. The CDR3 runs 14 residues. CDR1 is MNHEY and CDR2 is SVGEGT in the germline V gene. V lost 6 bases and J 3 bases, leaving 14 bases between the germline ends. This clonotype has a count of ten or more. Material for sequencing was blood, either unsorted or a sorted T cell fraction (not recorded which). The TCR was taken from a human donor who was either an allogeneic HSCT recipient or a stem cell or donor lymphocyte infusion donor (not recorded which). It is not recorded whose cells these are; they may come from a transplant donor. The chain links TRBV6-2 or TRBV6-3 to TRBJ1-2, with no clear D. CDR3 loop: CASSRTGEHYGYTF. The CDR3 DNA reads TGTGCCAGCAGCCGGACGGGCGAGCACTATGGCTACACCTTC.